The rows below give T cell receptor beta chains drawn from one sample of a study of metastatic and nonmetastatic thyroid tumors. With MiXCR, TCRdb reprocessed the PCR reads. The sample carries 40,000 to 55,000 clones, about 15% recorded once. Sequencing input: blood. These receptor sequences come from a female donor with papillary thyroid cancer or a benign thyroid nodule (not recorded which). Some clones in this sample may be carry-over from other donors' samples. Each CDR3 is given with its conserved first and last residue. The order of the fields is clone size, J gene, V gene, D gene, CDR3 DNA, CDR3 protein. A D gene is named only where the DNA matches it firmly. Size tells how often a clone was seen (once, few, many) or the class of an expanded clone, and some rows leave it out.

size: few; J: TRBJ2-2; V: TRBV19; D: TRBD1; DNA: TGTGCCAGTAGTAGGAGACAGGGGAACACCGGGGAGCTGTTTTTT; CDR3: CASSRRQGNTGELFF
size: once; J: TRBJ1-6; V: TRBV5-1; D: TRBD1; DNA: TGCGCCAGCAGCTTGACCCAGACAGGGACCCGTTCACCCCTCCACTTT; CDR3: CASSLTQTGTRSPLHF
size: -; J: TRBJ1-3; V: TRBV5-6; D: -; DNA: TGTGCCAGCAGCTCATCGAGGACCTCTGGAAACACCATATATTTT; CDR3: CASSSSRTSGNTIYF
size: medium-sized; J: TRBJ2-7; V: TRBV28; D: -; DNA: TGTGCCAGCAGTCCCCCGCAACGCGAGCAGTACTTC; CDR3: CASSPPQREQYF
size: -; J: TRBJ2-7; V: TRBV28; D: -; DNA: TGTGCCAGCCGCGCACAGGAGGCATATTACGAGCAGTACTTC; CDR3: CASRAQEAYYEQYF
size: many; J: TRBJ1-4; V: TRBV6-1; D: TRBD1; DNA: TGTGCCAGCAGTTTATACAGGGGAGTGAGTGAAAAACTGTTTTTT; CDR3: CASSLYRGVSEKLFF
size: many; J: TRBJ1-1; V: TRBV5-1; D: -; DNA: TGCGCCAGCAGCTCGAGTACTCGCACTGAAGCTTTCTTT; CDR3: CASSSSTRTEAFF
size: -; J: TRBJ1-6; V: TRBV2; D: -; DNA: TGTGCCAGCAGTGGAGGTGATAGCTCCTATAATTCACCGGTCCACTTT; CDR3: CASSGGDSSYNSPVHF
size: few; J: TRBJ2-2; V: TRBV28; D: -; DNA: TGTGCCAGCAGTAGGGTACCCGGGGTCTACACCGGGGAGCTGTTTTTT; CDR3: CASSRVPGVYTGELFF
size: medium-sized; J: TRBJ1-2; V: TRBV6-1; D: TRBD1; DNA: TGTGCCAGCAGGGTGGGACAGGGGGGGAGCTACACCTTC; CDR3: CASRVGQGGSYTF
size: few; J: TRBJ2-2; V: TRBV5-1; D: TRBD1; DNA: TGCGCCAGCAGCTTTTCTGGGACAGGTACCGGGGAGCTGTTTTTT; CDR3: CASSFSGTGTGELFF
size: many; J: TRBJ1-6; V: TRBV6-1; D: -; DNA: TGTGCCAGCAGACACAGGGAAGAAAATTCACCCCTCCACTTT; CDR3: CASRHREENSPLHF
size: -; J: TRBJ2-7; V: TRBV6-4; D: TRBD1; DNA: TGTGCCATCAGTCCCGGGACAGGGAAGTACGAGCAGTACTTC; CDR3: CAISPGTGKYEQYF
size: many; J: TRBJ2-3; V: TRBV11-1; D: -; DNA: TGTGCCAGCAGCTCCCGGGACACCGAAGATACGCAGTATTTT; CDR3: CASSSRDTEDTQYF
size: -; J: TRBJ2-2; V: TRBV30; D: -; DNA: TGTGCCTGGACCCTACCGCTCCTCGGGGGAGGCACCGGGGAGCTGTTTTTT; CDR3: CAWTLPLLGGGTGELFF
size: medium-sized; J: TRBJ1-6; V: TRBV12-3/TRBV12-4; D: -; DNA: TGTGCCAGCAGTCTAGGGTCCCCACCCCTCCACTTT; CDR3: CASSLGSPPLHF